This TCR beta chain was identified during a study of blood T cells in healthy people across ages (dated by TCRdb to the mid-2010s). Regarding the study in general: In model experiments, roughly one uniquely barcoded TCR beta cDNA molecule per two T cells was captured by template switching. Two additional independent replicas of 1 million unique cDNA reads from the same blood draw were analyzed for two donors (one aged 18 to 30 and one aged 80 or older). The study measured age-related changes in TCR beta repertoire diversity using deep sequencing normalized with unique cDNA molecular identifiers. Donors were grouped into four age groups: young (average roughly 15 years), middle-aged (over 35), aged (around 60) and long-lived (approximately 81). To avoid experimental bias, donors of different ages were distributed randomly across sequencing lanes.

Library prep was done by 5' RACE. The sequencer was an Illumina HiSeq 2500. A second PCR of about 7 to 12 cycles was run with a J-beta primer mix and a sample-barcoded 5' primer. A unique molecular identifier was introduced onto each TCR beta cDNA molecule by a template-switch 5' adaptor carrying 12 random nucleotides. At least 2.5 million CDR3-containing paired-end reads were obtained from each sample. First-strand cDNA was synthesized from all RNA with the Mint cDNA synthesis kit, primed by a TRBC-specific oligonucleotide. Following uracil-DNA glycosylase treatment, all cDNA underwent a first 18-cycle PCR with the universal primers M1SS and BC2_uni_R. The study's own analysis went as follows. For normalization, 1 million high-quality reads were randomly selected from each sample, with every read carrying a distinct molecular identifier. Reads with shared molecular identifiers were discarded instead of being binned into consensus sequences. MiTCR, with a Q25 quality threshold and the strictest error-elimination algorithm, was used for CDR3 identification, clonotype clustering and error correction. A nonparametric unseen species model with Euler transformation was used to estimate lower-bound total TCR beta diversity. TCRdb handled the public reads itself, with Q25 trimming in fastp and clone calling in MiXCR, and kept productive beta chains. Here each entry gathers all rows of one CDR3 protein and keeps the most common genes and DNA. The V and J calls shown here were made by TCRdb, not taken from the authors' results. This sample comprises 1.5 million to 2 million distinct CDR3 sequences, about 28% of them detected only once. The ten largest clonotypes hold 7.7% of the sample.

Turning to this clonotype: No cognate antigen has been identified for it. No clone much larger than this one lies a single base away; base qualities are absent.

Sequences SGHDT (CDR1) and YYEEEE (CDR2) are obtained from the germline V gene. The CDR3 has 14 amino acids, counting the end cysteine and phenylalanine. The kept DNA is CDR3 alone, 42 bases in frame from the first base. Deletion took 0 bases off V and 8 bases off J, with a span of 11 bases between the germline ends. Donors were under 40 systemically healthy Caucasian individuals from Russia aged roughly 6 to 100 years. Each donor gave ten milliliters of peripheral blood, drawn into EDTA-treated Vacutainer tubes. PBMCs were isolated by Ficoll-Paque density-gradient centrifugation, with at least 7 million obtained per sample. Total RNA, at least 6 micrograms per sample, was extracted from PBMCs with Trizol reagent. Naive CD45RAhigh/CD27high T cell percentages were measured by flow cytometry on a PBMC aliquot from every donor. Overall study outcomes, separate from this receptor: Observed TCR beta diversity per million T cells fell roughly linearly with age, and a significant reduction was already apparent by age roughly 40. Bulk unsorted PBMC profiling prevented conclusive comparison of naive and antigen-experienced compartments. Observed TCR beta diversity correlated strongly with the percentage of naive T cells measured by flow cytometry. Compared with the aged group, the long-lived group had more naive CD4+ T cells, fewer expanded clones and increased TCR diversity, a pattern suggesting age selection. Because donor CMV infection status was unknown, age-related changes in expanded clonotypes were potentially confounded. Estimates of total diversity based on one million sequenced T cells were considered lower bounds and underestimates.

The chain was built from TRBV5-6 and TRBJ1-4; a tentative D call is TRBD1 (5 bases match). The receptor was isolated from a woman aged 25 to 39 in good health. Specimen: blood. The nucleotide sequence is TGTGCCAGCAGCTTGGGCAGGGTGCAGGAAAAACTGTTTTTT. This translates into CASSLGRVQEKLFF.